A single sample gave rise to the 30 T cell receptor beta chains below, sequenced in a study of blood T cell repertoires in COVID-19. Repertoires were generated with immunoSEQ multiplex PCR, while TCRdb's copy carries only in-frame clones and drops some. Of about 160,000 clones listed, 65% to 80% are singletons. Sequenced input: peripheral blood. The receptor set was obtained from a man between 60 and 75 years old with acute or convalescent COVID-19.

J is TRBJ1-1 and V is TRBV6-6; 9 bases are shared with TRBD1. CDR3 length: 14 residues. V trimming: 6 bases; J trimming: 5 bases; junction bases outside the gene matches: 7. CDR1 and CDR2 from the germline V gene are MNHNY and SVGAGI (reference sequence). DNA of the CDR3: TGTGCCAGCAGATCCAGACAGGGGGGAACTGAAGCTTTCTTT. This sequence encodes CASRSRQGGTEAFF.

V usage is TRBV5-1 and J usage is TRBJ2-7, with D maybe TRBD2 (6 bases). The CDR3 is made up of 13 amino acids. Germline loops: CDR1 SGHRS, CDR2 YFSETQ. Trimming left V 4 bases short and J 6 bases short, with 14 bases between. CDR3 sequence: CASSPMGGSEQYF. CDR3 nucleotides: TGCGCCAGCAGCCCGATGGGAGGCTCCGAGCAGTACTTC.

The CDR3 loop is CASSQPKNTDTQYF. CDR3 in DNA: TGCGCCAGCAGCCAACCTAAGAACACAGATACGCAGTATTTT. The chain recombines TRBV4-1 with TRBJ2-3; D call uncertain. This CDR3 region has 14 residues. V lost 2 bases to trimming and J lost 2 bases, with 8 bases between them. Looked up from germline, CDR1 is MGHRA and CDR2 is YSYEKL.

The J gene is TRBJ2-1, the V gene TRBV11-2; D ambiguous. The CDR3 runs to 13 residues. Trimming cost V 5 bases and J 7 bases, with 12 bases left between them. From germline, CDR1 is SGHAT and CDR2 FQNNGV. CDR3 residues: CASSPFSGNEQFF. CDR3 DNA: TGTGCCAGCAGCCCTTTCTCGGGTAATGAGCAGTTCTTC.

The genes are TRBV3-1 (or the pseudogene TRBV3-2) and TRBJ1-2; TRBD1 might be the D (5 bases). Germline values: CDR1 LGHDT, CDR2 YNNKEL (reference sequence). The CDR3 runs to 14 residues. Trimming cost V 1 base and J 7 bases, with 13 bases left between them. In DNA, the CDR3 is TGTGCCAGCAGCCAAGGCTCAAGGGGAAGTGGCTACACCTTC. Protein sequence: CASSQGSRGSGYTF.

The CDR3 DNA sequence: TGTGCCAGCAGCTCAAACCGGGACAGGATTAATGAGCAGTTCTTC. This gives the protein CASSSNRDRINEQFF. This chain links TRBV2 with TRBJ2-1; 8 bases are shared with TRBD1. CDR1 and CDR2 from the germline V gene are SNHLY and FYNNEI. V was pared by 6 bases and J by 7 bases, with 11 bases of the junction left unmatched. The CDR3 spans 15 residues.

The sample holds many counts of this clone. This chain joins TRBV2 and TRBJ2-5; TRBD1 agrees at 10 bases. The CDR3 is 16 amino acids. V gave up 4 bases and J gave up 2 bases; unmatched junction bases: 7. Germline CDR1 and CDR2: SNHLY and FYNNEI. CDR3 residues: CASSGVGTGVQETQYF. CDR3 nucleotides: TGTGCCAGCAGTGGGGTTGGGACAGGGGTTCAAGAGACCCAGTACTTC.

This chain links TRBV7-2 with TRBJ1-6; D call uncertain. V was shortened by 1 base and J by 9 bases, with 13 bases between the two germline ends. The CDR3 is 15 amino acids. Germline V gene sequence: CDR1 SGHTA, CDR2 FQGNSA. The chain's CDR3 is CASSLGGIGSSPLHF. The CDR3 DNA is TGTGCCAGCAGCTTAGGAGGGATTGGAAGTTCACCCCTCCACTTT.

This sequence joins TRBV25-1 and TRBJ1-6, with a weak D call TRBD1 (6 bases). The germline V gene encodes CDR1 MGHDK and CDR2 SYGVNS. The length of the CDR3 is 16 residues. V lost 0 bases to trimming and J lost 10 bases, with 16 bases between them. In nucleotides, the CDR3 is TGTGCCAGCAGTGAATATCCAGGGGATCTACGGTCACCCCTCCACTTT. Amino acids: CASSEYPGDLRSPLHF.

This clone has a handful of counts. The rearrangement joins TRBV12-3 or TRBV12-4 to TRBJ1-2; no reliable D call. The germline V and J ends were trimmed by 4 bases and 4 bases, with 7 bases remaining between them. This CDR3 is 12 amino acids long. The CDR3 here is CASSSRSYGYTF. The CDR3 bases are TGTGCCAGCAGTTCCCGGTCCTATGGCTACACCTTC.

CDR3 in DNA: TGTGCCAGTAGTATTGTGCCGGGAGGCCACGAGCAGTACTTC. Its protein product is CASSIVPGGHEQYF. The chain links TRBV19 to TRBJ2-7; 7 nucleotides line up with TRBD2. Germline assignment: CDR1 LNHDA and CDR2 SQIVND (reference sequence). The CDR3 sequence is 14 residues long. The ends lost 3 bases at V and 5 bases at J; junction bases unmatched: 7.

The gene calls are TRBV5-8 and TRBJ1-2; 10 bases match TRBD1. Unmatched junction bases numbered 7, after V lost 4 bases and J lost 4 bases. The CDR3 has 15 amino acids. Germline CDR1 reads SGHTS; CDR2 reads YDEGEE. DNA for the CDR3: TGTGCCAGCAGCGAAACGGGACAGGGGATCTATGGCTACACCTTC. Its protein product is CASSETGQGIYGYTF. The complete variable domain, with remaining parts taken from reference TRBV5-8 and TRBJ1-2, reads EAGVTQSPTHLIKTRGQQATLRCSPISGHTSVYWYQQALGLGLQFLLWYDEGEERNRGNFPPRFSGRQFPNYSSELNVNALELEDSALYLCASSETGQGIYGYTFGSGTRLTVV.

V and J are TRBV30 and TRBJ2-7; 8 nucleotides line up with TRBD2. The CDR3 extends over 12 amino acids. The V segment lost 1 base and the J segment 7 bases; nucleotides outside the gene matches: 3. The germline CDR1 and CDR2 sequences are GTSNPN and SVGIG (reference sequence). In DNA, the CDR3 is TGTGCCTGGAGTGCCGCGGGGGGTGAGCAGTACTTC. This gives the protein CAWSAAGGEQYF.

V and J are TRBV2 and TRBJ2-2; 12 bases match TRBD2. Looked up from germline, CDR1 is SNHLY and CDR2 is FYNNEI. V shed 5 bases and J 5 bases; nucleotides not matched to a gene: 6. The CDR3 has 16 amino acids. In nucleotides, the CDR3 is TGTGCCAGCAGTATTACTAGCGGGGGGACGACCGGGGAGCTGTTTTTT. The encoded protein is CASSITSGGTTGELFF.

This clone came up a few times. The chain couples TRBV25-1 to TRBJ2-2; a possible D gene is TRBD1 (6 bases). Trimming removed 3 bases at V and 5 bases at J, with 10 bases between. There are 14 residues in the CDR3. In germline, CDR1 is MGHDK, CDR2 SYGVNS. The CDR3 nucleotides read TGTGCCAGCAGTGACCCCGGGACAACCGGGGAGCTGTTTTTT. This encodes CASSDPGTTGELFF.

The chain has TRBV5-1 and TRBJ1-4; D not certain. The CDR3 length is 14 residues. CDR1 SGHRS and CDR2 YFSETQ come from the germline V gene. Deletions cut 6 bases from V and 5 bases from J, with 14 bases between. CDR3 bases: TGCGCCAGCACCCTAGAACCACCGAATGAAAAACTGTTTTTT. Amino acids: CASTLEPPNEKLFF. The variable domain in full, completed from reference TRBV5-1 and TRBJ1-4, reads KAGVTQTPRYLIKTRGQQVTLSCSPISGHRSVSWYQQTPGQGLQFLFEYFSETQRNKGNFPGRFSGRQFSNSRSEMNVSTLELGDSALYLCASTLEPPNEKLFFGSGTQLSVL.

This chain links TRBV5-6 with TRBJ2-1; weak D call: TRBD1 (5 bases). The CDR3 has 15 amino acids. Germline V lookup: CDR1 SGHDT, CDR2 YYEEEE. Deletions cut 0 bases from V and 7 bases from J, with 14 bases between. This CDR3 reads CASSLVVGATNEQFF. Written as DNA, the CDR3 is TGTGCCAGCAGCTTGGTCGTAGGGGCGACGAATGAGCAGTTCTTC.

The chain couples TRBV18 to TRBJ1-2, with a weak D call TRBD1 (6 bases). Germline CDR1 is KGHSH and CDR2 is LQKENI. There are 14 residues in the CDR3. The germline V and J ends were trimmed by 3 bases and 4 bases, with 12 bases remaining between them. CDR3 coding DNA: TGTGCCAGCTCACCCTACAGGGATGGCTATGGCTACACCTTC. Protein: CASSPYRDGYGYTF.

The rearrangement uses TRBV30 and TRBJ1-5, with TRBD1 matching 8 bases. V gave up 1 base and J gave up 6 bases; unmatched junction bases: 2. Germline-derived CDR1 and CDR2 are GTSNPN and SVGIG (reference sequence). CDR3 length: 13 residues. CDR3 sequence (DNA): TGTGCCTGGAGTGCCCAGGGGGCTCAGCCCCAGCATTTT. This encodes CAWSAQGAQPQHF.

The V call is TRBV19, the J call TRBJ1-2; 9 bases match TRBD1. V trimming: 4 bases; J trimming: 3 bases; junction bases outside the gene matches: 3. The CDR3 is 14 amino acids. In germline, CDR1 is LNHDA, CDR2 SQIVND (reference sequence). CDR3 coding DNA: TGTGCCAGTAGTACCGGACAGGGGCACTATGGCTACACCTTC. Its translation: CASSTGQGHYGYTF.

This clone was recorded only once. The gene calls are TRBV6-2 or TRBV6-3 and TRBJ1-5; possible D gene TRBD1, 5 bases. Germline CDR1 MNHEY, CDR2 SVGEGT. This CDR3 has 15 amino acids. Trimming shortened V by 2 bases and J by 2 bases, and 10 bases separated the two germline ends. CDR3 coding DNA: TGTGCCAGCAGTTACGGGGGAGGAGGCAATCAGCCCCAGCATTTT. Residues: CASSYGGGGNQPQHF.

This clone came up a few times. The chain links TRBV11-2 to TRBJ2-5, with D possibly being TRBD2 (5 bases). The V and J ends lost 4 bases and 5 bases respectively, with 14 bases between them. Looked up from germline, CDR1 is SGHAT and CDR2 is FQNNGV. The CDR3 has 14 amino acids. The CDR3 loop reads CASSSIRKRETQYF. In nucleotides, the CDR3 is TGTGCCAGCAGCTCGATAAGGAAGCGGGAGACCCAGTACTTC.

The chain uses TRBV28 and TRBJ2-5; tentatively, D is TRBD2 (6 bases). Germline V gene lookup returns CDR1 MDHEN and CDR2 SYDVKM. The CDR3 has 13 amino acids. V was cut by 3 bases and J by 6 bases, with 11 bases left in between. The CDR3 protein is CASSFGGKQTQYF. CDR3 in DNA: TGTGCCAGCAGTTTTGGGGGGAAACAGACCCAGTACTTC.

The chain employs TRBV19 and TRBJ1-2, with D possibly matching TRBD1 (6 bases). V was pared by 7 bases and J by 8 bases, with 23 bases between. The CDR3 runs to 15 residues. Germline assignment: CDR1 LNHDA and CDR2 SQIVND (reference sequence). This CDR3 reads CASTRGPGRLEGYTF. CDR3 sequence (DNA): TGTGCCAGTACCAGGGGCCCAGGGCGGTTAGAAGGCTACACCTTC.

This clone was picked up one time. At the DNA level, this CDR3 is encoded by other sequences in the same sample as well. The V and J genes are TRBV6-5 and TRBJ2-1, with 9 bases fitting TRBD1. There are 13 residues in the CDR3. CDR1 and CDR2 from the germline V gene are MNHEY and SVGAGI. The V segment lost 6 bases and the J segment 6 bases; nucleotides outside the gene matches: 3. In nucleotides, the CDR3 is TGTGCCAGCAGCCGACAGGGGGGCAATGAGCAGTTCTTC. Translating it yields CASSRQGGNEQFF.

The V gene is TRBV9, the J gene TRBJ1-3; perhaps TRBD1 as D (6 bases). This CDR3 has 16 amino acids. Trimming left V 3 bases short and J 0 bases short, with 13 bases between. Germline V CDR1 and CDR2: SGDLS, YYNGEE. The CDR3 nucleotides are TGTGCCAGCAGCGCCGGACAGCCGAGCTCTGGAAACACCATATATTTT. Its protein product is CASSAGQPSSGNTIYF.

Concerning this clone: Sequence at one end of the junction differs from germline and may be a read error. This sample also contains other DNA sequences that code for the same CDR3. The chain uses TRBV7-7 and TRBJ1-1; TRBD1 agrees at 9 bases. Germline V gene data show CDR1 as SSHAT and CDR2 as FNYEAQ (reference sequence). The CDR3 consists of 13 residues. This chain's CDR3 is CASSLDRGTEAFF. The CDR3 nucleotides read TGTGCTAGCAGCTTAGACAGGGGGACTGAAGCTTTCTTT. Supplemented by reference TRBV7-7 and TRBJ1-1, the full variable domain reads GAGVSQSPRYKVTKRGQDVTLRCDPISSHATLYWYQQALGQGPEFLTYFNYEAQPDKSGLPSDRFSAERPEGSISTLTIQRTEQRDSAMYRCASSLDRGTEAFFGQGTRLTVV.

The chain links TRBV21-1 to TRBJ2-7; TRBD2, the D gene given by the table, was not confirmed from the DNA. TRBV21-1 is a documented pseudogene. CDR3 length: 16 amino acids. The CDR3 loop reads CASSKPSGTSAYEQYF. The CDR3 nucleotides read TGTGCCAGCAGCAAGCCCTCCGGGACTAGCGCCTACGAGCAGTACTTC.

The chain carries TRBV19 and TRBJ1-3; TRBD1 aligns across 7 bases. Losses at the gene ends were 7 bases for V and 4 bases for J; bases not matched to a gene: 7. CDR1 and CDR2 (germline): LNHDA, SQIVND (reference sequence). There are 14 residues in the CDR3. The CDR3 is CASNSQGFGNTIYF. CDR3 bases: TGTGCCAGTAACTCACAGGGGTTCGGAAACACCATATATTTT. Full variable domain (rest looked up from reference TRBV19 and TRBJ1-3): DGGITQSPKYLFRKEGQNVTLSCEQNLNHDAMYWYRQDPGQGLRLIYYSQIVNDFQKGDIAEGYSVSREKKESFPLTVTSAQKNPTAFYLCASNSQGFGNTIYFGEGSWLTVV.

The chain carries TRBV7-3 and TRBJ2-7; tentative D call: TRBD1 (5 bases). This CDR3 is 15 amino acids long. CDR1 is SGHTA, CDR2 FQGTGA, per germline. V was pared by 2 bases and J by 5 bases, with 16 bases between. CDR3 DNA sequence: TGTGCCAGCAGCTTAGTGGCAGGGCCTACACACGAGCAGTACTTC. It yields the protein CASSLVAGPTHEQYF.